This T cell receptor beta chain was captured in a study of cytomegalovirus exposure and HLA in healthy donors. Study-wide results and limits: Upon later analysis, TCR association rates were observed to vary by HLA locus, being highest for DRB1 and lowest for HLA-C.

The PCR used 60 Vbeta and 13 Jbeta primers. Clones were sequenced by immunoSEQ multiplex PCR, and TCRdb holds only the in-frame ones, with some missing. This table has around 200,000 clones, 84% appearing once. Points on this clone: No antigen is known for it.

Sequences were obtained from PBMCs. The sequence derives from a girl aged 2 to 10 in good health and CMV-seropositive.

The CDR3 loop is CASRKQGLSEKLFF. For the CDR3, the DNA is TGTGCCAGCAGAAAACAGGGGCTTAGTGAAAAACTGTTTTTT. The chain uses TRBV28 and TRBJ1-4; 7 bases are a match to TRBD1. The germline V gene encodes CDR1 MDHEN and CDR2 SYDVKM. This CDR3 has 14 residues. V trimming: 6 bases; J trimming: 7 bases; junction bases outside the gene matches: 8.